The 8 T cell receptor beta chains given below trace back to one sample, sequenced in a study of a mutant IDH1 vaccine in newly diagnosed glioma. As for time point: week 11, during vaccination. Alongside topical imiquimod, each dose of vaccine comprised 300 ug of mutant IDH1 20-mer peptide. Repertoires were generated with immunoSEQ multiplex PCR, while TCRdb's copy carries only in-frame clones and drops some. Of tens of thousands of clones listed, less than 85% were seen once; the top ten hold approximately 9.1%. No cognate antigen is known for these TCRs. The material sequenced was PBMCs, taken from a glioma patient whose treatment included an IDH1 peptide vaccine. The receptor source for this set is a woman in her forties or fifties with glioma.

This clone was observed a handful of times. The V and J genes are TRBV11-2 and TRBJ2-7; 7 nucleotides align to TRBD2. V trimming: 4 bases; J trimming: 5 bases; junction bases outside the gene matches: 14. The CDR3 consists of 16 residues. The germline V gene encodes CDR1 SGHAT and CDR2 FQNNGV. CDR3 nucleotide sequence: TGTGCCAGCAGCTCCCCAAGGGGACTATTTCGGGACGAGCAGTACTTC. Translated, it gives CASSSPRGLFRDEQYF.

The gene calls are TRBV19 and TRBJ2-5; either TRBD1 or TRBD2 may fit D (5 bases each). Between the trimmed V and J ends, which lost 3 bases and 2 bases, there was a span of 13 bases. Germline values: CDR1 LNHDA, CDR2 SQIVND (reference sequence). This CDR3 has 15 amino acids. CDR3 amino acids: CASSIWGWAQETQYF. CDR3 nucleotides: TGTGCCAGTAGTATCTGGGGGTGGGCACAAGAGACCCAGTACTTC.

The chain recombines TRBV6-1 with TRBJ1-2; D is perhaps TRBD1 (6 bases). Deletions cut 7 bases from V and 3 bases from J, with 18 bases between. CDR1 is MNHNS, CDR2 SASEGT, per germline. The CDR3 runs to 15 residues. The CDR3 DNA follows: TGTGCCAGCAAGCTTTCGCAGGGGTCTTACTATGGCTACACCTTC. Its protein product is CASKLSQGSYYGYTF.

V gene TRBV2 combines with J gene TRBJ2-7; D remains ambiguous. The length of the CDR3 is 12 residues. CDR1 and CDR2 from the germline V gene are SNHLY and FYNNEI. Trimming removed 2 bases at V and 10 bases at J, with 12 bases between. CDR3 sequence (DNA): TGTGCCAGCAGTGAAAGCCGCATCGATCAGTACTTC. As protein: CASSESRIDQYF.

The J gene is TRBJ1-1, the V gene TRBV5-4, with 8 bases matching TRBD1. CDR1 and CDR2 from the germline V gene are SGHNT and YYREEE (reference sequence). The CDR3 is made up of 14 amino acids. V was clipped by 4 bases and J by 7 bases; unmatched bases: 9. The CDR3 sequence is CASSPRTGPNEAFF. The CDR3, as DNA: TGTGCCAGCAGCCCTCGGACAGGGCCAAATGAAGCTTTCTTT.

The rearrangement links TRBV11-3 to TRBJ2-2; 7 positions match TRBD1. The CDR3 has 15 residues. J lost 4 bases, V lost 4 bases, and 6 bases had no gene match. Germline assignment: CDR1 SGHNT and CDR2 YENEEA. DNA for the CDR3: TGTGCCAGCAGCTCCGGACAGGACATCACCGGGGAGCTGTTTTTT. Translating gives CASSSGQDITGELFF.

This clone has only one observation. The rearrangement joins TRBV11-3 to TRBJ2-7, with a tentative D call TRBD1 (5 bases). The V gene lost 0 bases and the J gene lost 0 bases, with 12 bases spanning the gap. This CDR3 comprises 16 residues. Germline CDR1 SGHNT, CDR2 YENEEA. The CDR3 spells CASSLEGHLNSYEQYF. The CDR3 coding sequence is TGTGCCAGCAGCTTAGAAGGACACCTAAACTCCTACGAGCAGTACTTC.

The rearrangement links TRBV19 to TRBJ1-2, with TRBD1 identical over 7 bases. V lost 10 bases to trimming and J lost 6 bases; unmatched junction nucleotides: 11. The CDR3 consists of 13 residues. CDR1 and CDR2 (germline): LNHDA, SQIVND (reference sequence). For the CDR3, the DNA is TGTGCCACCGCCCCTCGGGACAGAGATGGCTACACCTTC. Translation: CATAPRDRDGYTF.